The TCR beta chain under discussion was sequenced for a study of cytomegalovirus exposure and HLA in healthy donors. PCR primers comprised 60 Vbeta and 13 Jbeta primers. Measured with immunoSEQ multiplex PCR; TCRdb has only the in-frame clones, and not every one. The table lists around 40,000 clones, 66% of them singletons. This CDR3 has 14 amino acids. Germline CDR1 and CDR2: GTSNPN and SVGIG (reference sequence). V was shortened by 7 bases and J by 8 bases, with 18 bases between the two germline ends. This clonotype was obtained from a man in his fifties in good health and CMV-seropositive. Sequencing was carried out using PBMCs. This sequence joins TRBV30 and TRBJ1-6; D is unresolved. CDR3 protein: CAFQAGVSDSPLHF. DNA of the CDR3: TGTGCCTTTCAGGCAGGCGTTAGTGATTCACCCCTCCACTTT.